Given below is one TCR beta chain in context. What it binds is unknown. These data are taken from a study of radiotherapy plus CTLA-4 blockade in lung cancer. Generated by immunoSEQ multiplex PCR, the TCRdb table keeps only in-frame clones and is missing some. The data contain about 32,000 clones, roughly 85% of them singletons. Whole-study results and caveats: TCR clones originating in tumors grew in number in blood after radiotherapy plus ipilimumab.

The CDR3 consists of 14 residues. The V gene lost 3 bases and the J gene lost 4 bases, with 13 bases spanning the gap. Germline values: CDR1 KGHSH, CDR2 LQKENI. The receptor comes from a human donor with non-small cell lung cancer who had stable disease on radiotherapy plus ipilimumab. V usage is TRBV18 and J usage is TRBJ2-7; D is possibly TRBD1 (5 bases). The sequenced sample was peripheral blood, obtained from a patient treated with radiotherapy plus ipilimumab. The CDR3 DNA reads TGTGCCAGCTCACCGGTCAGGGCCGGGTACGAGCAGTACTTC. It encodes CASSPVRAGYEQYF.